This entry lists 19 T cell receptor beta chains sequenced from one sample in a study of chemoradiotherapy in HPV16-positive cancers. The protocol was immunoSEQ multiplex PCR, while the TCRdb copy is restricted to in-frame clones and leaves out a portion. The data contain about 6,000 clones, around 72% of them singletons. Sample acquisition took place from a patient who underwent chemoradiotherapy. The source is a human donor with HPV-associated anogenital cancer.

The V call is TRBV6-5, the J call TRBJ1-2, with a weak D call TRBD1 (6 bases). CDR1 and CDR2 from the germline V gene are MNHEY and SVGAGI. V lost 6 bases, J lost 4 bases, and 15 bases lay in between. The CDR3 is made up of 14 amino acids. CDR3 DNA sequence: TGTGCCAGCAGCCTGGACAGTTCGGGCTATGGCTACACCTTC. Translation gives CASSLDSSGYGYTF.

This clone was seen more than once but under ten times. V gene TRBV19 combines with J gene TRBJ1-5; D is uncertain. The CDR3 runs 13 residues. V shed 5 bases and J shed 6 bases, with 11 bases lying between them. Germline CDR1 LNHDA, CDR2 SQIVND (reference sequence). The CDR3 DNA is TGTGCCAGTAGTTTCAGTAGCGGTCAGCCCCAGCATTTT. Its translation is CASSFSSGQPQHF.

The chain uses TRBV25-1 and TRBJ1-6; no clear D. From germline, CDR1 is MGHDK and CDR2 SYGVNS. CDR3 length equals 13 residues. The V gene lost 5 bases and the J gene lost 8 bases, with 10 bases spanning the gap. The CDR3, as DNA: TGTGCCAGCAGTATTCGAGAGGATTCACCCCTCCACTTT. It encodes CASSIREDSPLHF.

The chain has TRBV28 and TRBJ1-6; the match to TRBD1 covers 7 bases. Germline V lookup: CDR1 MDHEN, CDR2 SYDVKM. The J segment lost 10 bases and the V segment lost 4 bases, leaving 10 bases of the junction unmatched. The CDR3 contains 15 residues. CDR3 sequence reads: CASSSLPSGGSPLHF. DNA for the CDR3: TGTGCCAGCAGTTCCCTTCCATCAGGGGGGTCACCCCTCCACTTT.

This rearrangement joins TRBV19 to TRBJ1-5, with D uncertain. Germline CDR1 reads LNHDA; CDR2 reads SQIVND (reference sequence). Trimming left V 3 bases short and J 4 bases short, with 10 bases between. CDR3 length: 14 amino acids. This CDR3 reads CASSIYLENQPQHF. The CDR3 coding sequence is TGTGCCAGTAGTATTTATCTTGAGAATCAGCCCCAGCATTTT.

V is TRBV25-1 and J is TRBJ1-2; D possibly corresponds to TRBD1 (5 bases). Looked up from germline, CDR1 is MGHDK and CDR2 is SYGVNS. The CDR3 sequence is 16 residues long. The germline V and J ends were trimmed by 3 bases and 7 bases, with 21 bases remaining between them. In DNA, the CDR3 is TGTGCCAGCAGTGATAAGGTTCAGGGATTAACTGCTGGCTACACCTTC. Protein sequence: CASSDKVQGLTAGYTF.

The V call is TRBV27, the J call TRBJ1-6, with TRBD1 matching over 9 bases. J gave up 14 bases and V 6 bases, and 11 bases lay outside the gene matches. This CDR3 has 14 residues. Germline CDR1 is MNHEY and CDR2 is SMNVEV (reference sequence). CDR3 sequence (DNA): TGTGCCAGCAGGCCGGGACAGGGACCTGGAGCCCTCCACTTT. It encodes CASRPGQGPGALHF.

This sequence joins TRBV5-1 and TRBJ1-4; 7 bases are shared with TRBD1. Germline assignment: CDR1 SGHRS and CDR2 YFSETQ. CDR3 length: 16 amino acids. V lost 0 bases and J lost 0; bases outside the gene matches: 2. Here the CDR3 DNA reads TGCGCCAGCAGCTTGGAAGGGGGCGCAACTAATGAAAAACTGTTTTTT. It translates to CASSLEGGATNEKLFF.

Here the CDR3 reads CASSFSREQFF. The CDR3 region has the DNA TGTGCCAGCAGCTTTAGTCGGGAGCAGTTCTTC. The chain joins TRBV11-2 to TRBJ2-1, with D unresolved. The CDR3 has 11 residues. Germline loops: CDR1 SGHAT, CDR2 FQNNGV. V lost 3 bases, J lost 10 bases, and 7 bases lay in between.

J is TRBJ1-5 and V is TRBV19; 9 bases agree with TRBD1. CDR3 length: 17 residues. Losses at the gene ends were 3 bases for V and 0 bases for J; bases not matched to a gene: 6. CDR1 LNHDA and CDR2 SQIVND come from the germline V gene (reference sequence). This CDR3 reads CASSMPGQGISNQPQHF. The CDR3, as DNA: TGTGCCAGTAGTATGCCCGGACAGGGGATTAGCAATCAGCCCCAGCATTTT. Full variable domain (missing parts from reference TRBV19 and TRBJ1-5): DGGITQSPKYLFRKEGQNVTLSCEQNLNHDAMYWYRQDPGQGLRLIYYSQIVNDFQKGDIAEGYSVSREKKESFPLTVTSAQKNPTAFYLCASSMPGQGISNQPQHFGDGTRLSIL.

This rearrangement joins TRBV10-3 to TRBJ2-2; D unclear. Per germline, CDR1 ENHRY and CDR2 SYGVKD. This CDR3 region has 16 residues. V was pared by 2 bases and J by 0 bases, with 10 bases between. The CDR3 bases are TGTGCCATCAGTGAGGCGGCTGTGACGAACACCGGGGAGCTGTTTTTT. Its translation is CAISEAAVTNTGELFF.

This clone has only a few counts. This sequence joins TRBV5-1 and TRBJ2-7; TRBD1 matches 9 bases. V trimming: 8 bases; J trimming: 4 bases; junction bases outside the gene matches: 10. Germline CDR1 SGHRS, CDR2 YFSETQ. The CDR3 has 14 residues. CDR3 protein: CASTGGTGSYEQYF. DNA of the CDR3: TGCGCCAGTACCGGGGGGACAGGGAGTTACGAGCAGTACTTC.

The chain joins TRBV9 to TRBJ1-3; D gene ambiguous. CDR3 length: 14 amino acids. The V end lost 0 bases, the J end lost 8 bases, and 12 bases lay between the germline ends. Per the germline V gene, CDR1 is SGDLS and CDR2 is YYNGEE. This chain's CDR3 is CASSVEGRVDTIYF. Written as DNA, the CDR3 is TGTGCCAGCAGCGTAGAAGGAAGGGTAGACACCATATATTTT.

The chain recombines TRBV27 with TRBJ2-7; 12 bases agree with TRBD2. Germline V CDR1 and CDR2: MNHEY, SMNVEV (reference sequence). The J segment lost 7 bases and the V segment lost 6 bases, leaving 13 bases of the junction unmatched. This CDR3 has 16 amino acids. The CDR3 DNA reads as TGTGCCAGCAGGTTTCTAGCGGGGGGGCCTGGGGGTGAGCAGTACTTC. This gives the protein CASRFLAGGPGGEQYF.

The chain has TRBV7-3 and TRBJ1-6; no clear D gene. CDR1 SGHTA and CDR2 FQGTGA come from the germline V gene. The CDR3 runs to 15 residues. Deletions cut 0 bases from V and 9 bases from J, with 12 bases between. CDR3 nucleotide sequence: TGTGCCAGCAGCTTAACTGGCGGGTGGGGTTCACCCCTCCACTTT. Translation: CASSLTGGWGSPLHF.

This clone was picked up a small number of times. The CDR3 DNA is TGTGCCAGCAGCTTAGCACTGGGGGGACTAGCGGCCTACGAGCAGTACTTC. It codes for CASSLALGGLAAYEQYF. The V and J genes are TRBV7-6 and TRBJ2-7; 11 bases match TRBD2. From germline, CDR1 is SGHVS and CDR2 FNYEAQ. With 0 bases clipped from V and 2 bases from J, the junction kept 6 bases outside the gene matches. This CDR3 has 17 residues.

This clone was seen only once. The rearrangement links TRBV4-1 to TRBJ2-7; D assignment may be TRBD1 or TRBD2 (5 bases each). Germline-derived CDR1 and CDR2 are MGHRA and YSYEKL. The ends were cut back, 4 bases at V and 7 bases at J, with 23 bases in the middle. The CDR3 runs 16 residues. CDR3 DNA sequence: TGCGCCAGCAGCCCTGGGTTCGGGACCAGGACGGGAGAGCAGTACTTC. Amino acids: CASSPGFGTRTGEQYF.

J is TRBJ1-2 and V is TRBV2, with D unresolved. Trimming cost V 3 bases and J 5 bases, with 10 bases left between them. Germline V gives CDR1 SNHLY, CDR2 FYNNEI. This CDR3 is built from 13 residues. The CDR3 protein is CASSDVSHYGYTF. The CDR3 DNA follows: TGTGCCAGCAGTGACGTGTCGCATTATGGCTACACCTTC.

The rearrangement links TRBV19 to TRBJ1-5, with D unresolved. CDR3 length: 15 amino acids. With 3 bases removed from V and 7 bases from J, the gap between germline ends came to 16 bases. CDR1 and CDR2 (germline): LNHDA, SQIVND (reference sequence). The CDR3 DNA is TGTGCCAGTAGTATTAAGGATGCGCAAGAACAGCCCCAGCATTTT. Translation gives CASSIKDAQEQPQHF.